Listed below are T cell receptor beta chains from one sample, sequenced in a study of identical twins. Each CDR3 protein is one row after TCRdb ran MiXCR on the 5' RACE reads. The sample holds around 530,000 distinct CDR3 sequences, 13% to 15% seen once. The same specimen was also included in a second study, on yellow fever vaccine responses in identical twins.

Material for sequencing was CD4+ T cells sorted from blood. Every receptor here comes from a woman between 18 and 29 years old in good health. Each CDR3 is given with its conserved first and last residue. Fields, in order: V gene, D gene, clone size, J gene, CDR3 DNA, CDR3 protein. The D gene is left open where the match is weak. Clone size appears in some rows only: once, few, many, or a class for an expanded clone.

v_gene: TRBV29-1
d_gene: TRBD2
abundance: -
j_gene: TRBJ2-1
CDR3nt: TGCAGCGTTTCTGGCGGGGGGCCCCATGAGCAGTTCTTC
CDR3aa: CSVSGGGPHEQFF

v_gene: TRBV5-1
d_gene: TRBD2
abundance: -
j_gene: TRBJ2-3
CDR3nt: TGCGCCAGCAGCTTCAGTCCTAGCGGGGGCCTCACAGATACGCAGTATTTT
CDR3aa: CASSFSPSGGLTDTQYF

v_gene: TRBV28
d_gene: -
abundance: few
j_gene: TRBJ1-5
CDR3nt: TGTGCCAGCAGTTTATATGGGACACATAGCAATCAGCCCCAGCATTTT
CDR3aa: CASSLYGTHSNQPQHF

v_gene: TRBV12-3/TRBV12-4
d_gene: TRBD1
abundance: many
j_gene: TRBJ1-2
CDR3nt: TGTGCCAGCAGAAAGACAGGGGCCAACTATGGCTACACCTTC
CDR3aa: CASRKTGANYGYTF

v_gene: TRBV12-3/TRBV12-4
d_gene: -
abundance: few
j_gene: TRBJ2-1
CDR3nt: TGTGCCAGCAGTTTTGGACAGAGCTCCTACAATGAGCAGTTCTTC
CDR3aa: CASSFGQSSYNEQFF

v_gene: TRBV28
d_gene: TRBD1
abundance: -
j_gene: TRBJ1-5
CDR3nt: TGTGCCAGCACCGTCCGAGGGACAGGGGGTAATCAGCCCCAGCATTTT
CDR3aa: CASTVRGTGGNQPQHF

v_gene: TRBV5-1
d_gene: TRBD1
abundance: few
j_gene: TRBJ2-2
CDR3nt: TGCGCCAGCAGCTTATCCGGGACAGGGGGCACCGGGGAGCTGTTTTTT
CDR3aa: CASSLSGTGGTGELFF

v_gene: TRBV2
d_gene: TRBD1
abundance: -
j_gene: TRBJ2-1
CDR3nt: TGTGCCAGCAAGGACAGGGGGTATGAGGGTGAGCAGTTCTTC
CDR3aa: CASKDRGYEGEQFF

v_gene: TRBV7-9
d_gene: TRBD1
abundance: few
j_gene: TRBJ2-5
CDR3nt: TGTGCCAGCAGCCGGGGGACAGGGGCGAACCAAGAGACCCAGTACTTC
CDR3aa: CASSRGTGANQETQYF

v_gene: TRBV20-1
d_gene: -
abundance: -
j_gene: TRBJ1-5
CDR3nt: TGCTGTGCTAGACCTACTTACAGGGTGGATCAGCCCCAGCATTTT
CDR3aa: CCARPTYRVDQPQHF

v_gene: TRBV12-3/TRBV12-4
d_gene: TRBD2
abundance: -
j_gene: TRBJ2-2
CDR3nt: TGTGCCAGCAGAACTAGCGGGAGATTGGCCGGGGAGCTGTTTTTT
CDR3aa: CASRTSGRLAGELFF

v_gene: TRBV12-3/TRBV12-4
d_gene: TRBD1
abundance: -
j_gene: TRBJ1-1
CDR3nt: TGTGCCAGCAGAAGTGGGACAGGAGGGAACACTGAAGCTTTCTTT
CDR3aa: CASRSGTGGNTEAFF

v_gene: TRBV12-3/TRBV12-4
d_gene: TRBD1
abundance: few
j_gene: TRBJ1-2
CDR3nt: TGTGCCAGCAGAAAGGGGACAGGGGGCTATGGCTACACCTTC
CDR3aa: CASRKGTGGYGYTF

v_gene: TRBV4-1
d_gene: -
abundance: -
j_gene: TRBJ1-1
CDR3nt: TGCGCCAGCAGCCAGCTGGTCAGTTGGACTGAAGCTTTCTTT
CDR3aa: CASSQLVSWTEAFF

v_gene: TRBV20-1
d_gene: -
abundance: few
j_gene: TRBJ2-7
CDR3nt: TGCAGTGCTAGAGTGGTGGGAGGTTACGAGCAGTACTTC
CDR3aa: CSARVVGGYEQYF

v_gene: TRBV24-1
d_gene: -
abundance: -
j_gene: TRBJ1-5
CDR3nt: TGTGCCACCAGTGAATCAGAGTATAGCAATCAGCCCCAGCATTTT
CDR3aa: CATSESEYSNQPQHF

v_gene: TRBV20-1
d_gene: TRBD2
abundance: few
j_gene: TRBJ2-7
CDR3nt: TGCAGTGCTAGAGATGAGGGACTAGCGGGAAATTACGAGCAGTACTTC
CDR3aa: CSARDEGLAGNYEQYF

v_gene: TRBV14
d_gene: -
abundance: -
j_gene: TRBJ2-3
CDR3nt: TGTGCCAGCAGCCGACAAGCCGCTCGCACAGATACGCAGTATTTT
CDR3aa: CASSRQAARTDTQYF

v_gene: TRBV20-1
d_gene: TRBD2
abundance: -
j_gene: TRBJ2-7
CDR3nt: TGCAGTGGAACTAGCGGTCCCAGAGACGAGCAGTACTTC
CDR3aa: CSGTSGPRDEQYF

v_gene: TRBV15
d_gene: TRBD1
abundance: few
j_gene: TRBJ2-2
CDR3nt: TGTGCCACCAGCAGGGCCTTGACAGGGGGCGCGTCCGGGGAGCTGTTTTTT
CDR3aa: CATSRALTGGASGELFF

v_gene: TRBV16
d_gene: -
abundance: -
j_gene: TRBJ2-3
CDR3nt: TGTGCCAGCAGCCGTTCGACTACGGTAGGGACAGATACGCAGTATTTT
CDR3aa: CASSRSTTVGTDTQYF

v_gene: TRBV7-8
d_gene: -
abundance: -
j_gene: TRBJ2-3
CDR3nt: TGTGCCAGCAGGTCCGGGATTCACACAGATACGCAGTATTTT
CDR3aa: CASRSGIHTDTQYF

v_gene: TRBV10-3
d_gene: -
abundance: few
j_gene: TRBJ1-5
CDR3nt: TGTGCCATCAGTGTTGGTCAGAATAGCAATCAGCCCCAGCATTTT
CDR3aa: CAISVGQNSNQPQHF

v_gene: TRBV2
d_gene: -
abundance: many
j_gene: TRBJ1-1
CDR3nt: TGTGCCAGCAGTGAGGGGGGGAACACTGAAGCTTTCTTT
CDR3aa: CASSEGGNTEAFF

v_gene: TRBV2
d_gene: -
abundance: -
j_gene: TRBJ2-7
CDR3nt: TGTGCCAGCAGTTGGGGCTACTACGAGCAGTACTTC
CDR3aa: CASSWGYYEQYF

v_gene: TRBV12-3/TRBV12-4
d_gene: -
abundance: many
j_gene: TRBJ2-1
CDR3nt: TGTGCCAGCAGTTTAGTGGAGTACGAGCAGTTCTTC
CDR3aa: CASSLVEYEQFF

v_gene: TRBV11-1
d_gene: TRBD1
abundance: -
j_gene: TRBJ2-2
CDR3nt: TGTGCCAGCAGCTTAGCCAGCGGGACAGGGGCTACCGGGGAGCTGTTTTTT
CDR3aa: CASSLASGTGATGELFF

v_gene: TRBV3-1
d_gene: -
abundance: few
j_gene: TRBJ2-7
CDR3nt: TGTGCCAGCAGCCGGAATACAGGAGAGCAGTACTTC
CDR3aa: CASSRNTGEQYF

v_gene: TRBV20-1
d_gene: TRBD1
abundance: few
j_gene: TRBJ2-7
CDR3nt: TGCAGTGCTAGAGAGGGGACAGGGGCCTACGAGCAGTACTTC
CDR3aa: CSAREGTGAYEQYF

v_gene: TRBV28
d_gene: -
abundance: -
j_gene: TRBJ2-2
CDR3nt: TGTGCCAGCAAAACCTCTAGGGCAACGAACACCGGGGAGCTGTTTTTT
CDR3aa: CASKTSRATNTGELFF

v_gene: TRBV10-3
d_gene: -
abundance: few
j_gene: TRBJ1-3
CDR3nt: TGTGCCATTGGATTCTCTGGAAACACCATATATTTT
CDR3aa: CAIGFSGNTIYF

v_gene: TRBV20-1
d_gene: TRBD2
abundance: few
j_gene: TRBJ2-3
CDR3nt: TGCAGTGCCCTTACTAGCGGGAGCTTCAAAGATACGCAGTATTTT
CDR3aa: CSALTSGSFKDTQYF

v_gene: TRBV27
d_gene: -
abundance: -
j_gene: TRBJ2-4
CDR3nt: TGTGCCACCGGGGGTTTAGCCAAAAACATTCAGTACTTC
CDR3aa: CATGGLAKNIQYF

v_gene: TRBV11-3
d_gene: -
abundance: -
j_gene: TRBJ1-4
CDR3nt: TGTGCCAGCAGCGCCCGACAGAATGAAAAACTGTTTTTT
CDR3aa: CASSARQNEKLFF

v_gene: TRBV5-1
d_gene: -
abundance: -
j_gene: TRBJ1-1
CDR3nt: TGCGCCAGCAAAGGGGAAACTGAAGCTTTCTTT
CDR3aa: CASKGETEAFF

v_gene: TRBV10-3
d_gene: -
abundance: -
j_gene: TRBJ2-7
CDR3nt: TGTGCCATCAGCGCCTGGCGGGACTACGAGCAGTACTTC
CDR3aa: CAISAWRDYEQYF

v_gene: TRBV25-1
d_gene: -
abundance: few
j_gene: TRBJ2-1
CDR3nt: TGTGCCAGCAGTGAAGGTCGGATTAGTGCCTACAATGAGCAGTTCTTC
CDR3aa: CASSEGRISAYNEQFF

v_gene: TRBV12-3/TRBV12-4
d_gene: TRBD1
abundance: few
j_gene: TRBJ1-1
CDR3nt: TGTGCCAGCAGTCCCGGACAGGGAGGTAAGACTGAAGCTTTCTTT
CDR3aa: CASSPGQGGKTEAFF

v_gene: TRBV14
d_gene: -
abundance: few
j_gene: TRBJ1-2
CDR3nt: TGTGCCAGCAGCCCCATCCGCAGGGGCGGTTATGGCTACACCTTC
CDR3aa: CASSPIRRGGYGYTF

v_gene: TRBV12-3/TRBV12-4
d_gene: -
abundance: few
j_gene: TRBJ2-1
CDR3nt: TGTGCCAGCAGTTTATCAGGGAGTTGGAATGAGCAGTTCTTC
CDR3aa: CASSLSGSWNEQFF

v_gene: TRBV5-1
d_gene: -
abundance: -
j_gene: TRBJ2-1
CDR3nt: TGCGCCAGCAGCCAGGACGCCACAGGATACAATGAGCAGTTCTTC
CDR3aa: CASSQDATGYNEQFF

v_gene: TRBV7-3
d_gene: TRBD2
abundance: -
j_gene: TRBJ2-3
CDR3nt: TGTGCCAGCAGTAACATACGACTAGCAGGCACAGATACGCAGTATTTT
CDR3aa: CASSNIRLAGTDTQYF

v_gene: TRBV6-5
d_gene: -
abundance: -
j_gene: TRBJ2-3
CDR3nt: TGTGCCAGCAGTTACCTTATGGTTGATGGGGGCACAGATACGCAGTATTTT
CDR3aa: CASSYLMVDGGTDTQYF

v_gene: TRBV20-1
d_gene: TRBD2
abundance: many
j_gene: TRBJ2-1
CDR3nt: TGCAGTGCTAGCGAGAGCGGGATAGGGAATGAGCAGTTCTTC
CDR3aa: CSASESGIGNEQFF

v_gene: TRBV11-3
d_gene: -
abundance: few
j_gene: TRBJ1-2
CDR3nt: TGTGCCAGCAGCTTTGGACAGTTTTATGGCTACACCTTC
CDR3aa: CASSFGQFYGYTF

v_gene: TRBV19
d_gene: TRBD2
abundance: few
j_gene: TRBJ2-1
CDR3nt: TGTGCCAGTAGTCCCACTGGACTAGCGGACCACAATGAGCAGTTCTTC
CDR3aa: CASSPTGLADHNEQFF

v_gene: TRBV19
d_gene: -
abundance: few
j_gene: TRBJ2-5
CDR3nt: TGTGCCAGTAGTGGGACCATCCAAGAGACCCAGTACTTC
CDR3aa: CASSGTIQETQYF

v_gene: TRBV5-1
d_gene: TRBD2
abundance: few
j_gene: TRBJ2-3
CDR3nt: TGCGCCAGCAGCTGGGCCGGGACTAGCGGGGGAGCTAGCACAGATACGCAGTATTTT
CDR3aa: CASSWAGTSGGASTDTQYF

v_gene: TRBV12-3/TRBV12-4
d_gene: -
abundance: -
j_gene: TRBJ2-2
CDR3nt: TGTGCCAGCAGTTATAACAGGGGGGGGAACACCGGGGAGCTGTTTTTT
CDR3aa: CASSYNRGGNTGELFF

v_gene: TRBV10-3
d_gene: TRBD1
abundance: -
j_gene: TRBJ2-3
CDR3nt: TGTGCCATCAGGGGACAGGGTGATACGCAGTATTTT
CDR3aa: CAIRGQGDTQYF

v_gene: TRBV20-1
d_gene: TRBD1
abundance: -
j_gene: TRBJ2-1
CDR3nt: TGCAGTGCATCGACAGGGGGCTCCTACAATGAGCAGTTCTTC
CDR3aa: CSASTGGSYNEQFF

v_gene: TRBV14
d_gene: TRBD2
abundance: few
j_gene: TRBJ2-1
CDR3nt: TGTGCCAGCAGCCCAGGGACTAGCGGGAGAGTAGTGGGCTCCTACAATGAGCAGTTCTTC
CDR3aa: CASSPGTSGRVVGSYNEQFF

v_gene: TRBV7-3
d_gene: -
abundance: few
j_gene: TRBJ2-1
CDR3nt: TGTGCCAGCAGCTTACAACAGGGAAACAATGAGCAGTTCTTC
CDR3aa: CASSLQQGNNEQFF

v_gene: TRBV5-1
d_gene: -
abundance: -
j_gene: TRBJ2-1
CDR3nt: TGCGCCAGCAGCTTCGACGCGTGGGGATCCTACAATGAGCAGTTCTTC
CDR3aa: CASSFDAWGSYNEQFF

v_gene: TRBV3-1
d_gene: TRBD2
abundance: few
j_gene: TRBJ2-7
CDR3nt: TGTGCCAGCAGCCAACAACGGACTAGCGGGAGTCACGTTTGGCAGTACTTC
CDR3aa: CASSQQRTSGSHVWQYF